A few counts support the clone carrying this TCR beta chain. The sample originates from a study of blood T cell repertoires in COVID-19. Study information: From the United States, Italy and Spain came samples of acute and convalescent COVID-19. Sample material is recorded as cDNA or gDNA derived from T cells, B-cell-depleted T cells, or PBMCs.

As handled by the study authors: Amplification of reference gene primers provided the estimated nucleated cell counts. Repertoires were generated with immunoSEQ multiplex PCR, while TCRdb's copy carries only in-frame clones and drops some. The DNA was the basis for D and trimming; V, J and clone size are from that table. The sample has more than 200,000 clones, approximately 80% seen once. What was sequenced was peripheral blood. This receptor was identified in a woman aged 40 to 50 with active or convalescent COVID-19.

The CDR3 bases are TGCGCCAGCAGCTTGGCAGGTTACTACGAGCAGTACTTC. Encoded protein: CASSLAGYYEQYF. The rearrangement joins TRBV5-1 to TRBJ2-7; D is unresolved. The CDR3 extends over 13 amino acids. Germline values: CDR1 SGHRS, CDR2 YFSETQ. Trimming left V 0 bases short and J 3 bases short, with 7 bases between.